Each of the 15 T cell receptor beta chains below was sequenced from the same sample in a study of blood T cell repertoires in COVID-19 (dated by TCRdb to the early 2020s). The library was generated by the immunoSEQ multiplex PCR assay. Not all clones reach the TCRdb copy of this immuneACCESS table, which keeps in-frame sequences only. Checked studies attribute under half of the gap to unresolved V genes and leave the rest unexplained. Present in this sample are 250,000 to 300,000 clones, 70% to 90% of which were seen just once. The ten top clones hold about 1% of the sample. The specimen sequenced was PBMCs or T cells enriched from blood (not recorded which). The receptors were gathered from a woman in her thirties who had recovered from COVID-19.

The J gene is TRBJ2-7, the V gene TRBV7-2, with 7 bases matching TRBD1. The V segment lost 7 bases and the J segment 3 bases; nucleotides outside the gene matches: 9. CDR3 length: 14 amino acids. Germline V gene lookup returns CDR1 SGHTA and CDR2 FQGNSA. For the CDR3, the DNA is TGTGCCAGCACCTTCGTGGCAGGGGGCTACGAGCAGTACTTC. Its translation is CASTFVAGGYEQYF.

In DNA, the CDR3 is TGTGCCAGCAGCTCCTCCCCCACAGATACGCAGTATTTT. Its translation is CASSSSPTDTQYF. V usage is TRBV7-8 and J usage is TRBJ2-3; D not resolved. The germline V and J ends were trimmed by 4 bases and 2 bases, with 7 bases remaining between them. Germline CDR1 is SGHVS and CDR2 is FQNEAQ. This CDR3 has 13 amino acids. Filled out from reference TRBV7-8 and TRBJ2-3, the complete variable domain reads GAGVSQSPRYKVAKRGQDVALRCDPISGHVSLFWYQQALGQGPEFLTYFQNEAQLDKSGLPSDRFFAERPEGSVSTLKIQRTQQEDSAVYLCASSSSPTDTQYFGPGTRLTVL.

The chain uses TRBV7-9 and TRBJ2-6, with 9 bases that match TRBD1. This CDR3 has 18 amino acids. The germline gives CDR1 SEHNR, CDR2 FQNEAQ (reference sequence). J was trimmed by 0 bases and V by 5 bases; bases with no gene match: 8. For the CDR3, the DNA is TGTGCCAGCAGCACTAGGACAGGGGCAATCTCTGGGGCCAACGTCCTGACTTTC. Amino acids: CASSTRTGAISGANVLTF.

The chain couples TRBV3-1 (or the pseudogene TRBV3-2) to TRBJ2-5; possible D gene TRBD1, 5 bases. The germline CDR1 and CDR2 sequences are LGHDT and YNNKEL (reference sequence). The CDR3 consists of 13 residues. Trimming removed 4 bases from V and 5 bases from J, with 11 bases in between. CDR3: CASSPGAVETQYF. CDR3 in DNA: TGTGCCAGCAGCCCTGGGGCTGTGGAGACCCAGTACTTC.

CDR3 coding DNA: TGTGCCAGCAGTCGACAGGGGTTCAGTCAGCCCCAGCATTTT. Protein product: CASSRQGFSQPQHF. The rearrangement joins TRBV9 to TRBJ1-5; the match to TRBD1 covers 8 bases. V was clipped by 5 bases and J by 6 bases; unmatched bases: 7. Germline V lookup: CDR1 SGDLS, CDR2 YYNGEE. The CDR3 has 14 amino acids.

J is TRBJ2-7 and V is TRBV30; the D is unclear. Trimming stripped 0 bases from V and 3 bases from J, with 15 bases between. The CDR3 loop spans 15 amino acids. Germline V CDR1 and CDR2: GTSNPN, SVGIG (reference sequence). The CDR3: CAWSVISGSGYEQYF. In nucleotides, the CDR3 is TGTGCCTGGAGTGTAATCTCAGGATCTGGCTACGAGCAGTACTTC.

CDR3 residues: CASSEGTSGYGYTF. Here the CDR3 DNA reads TGCGCCAGCAGCGAAGGGACATCGGGCTATGGCTACACCTTC. The chain has TRBV5-1 and TRBJ1-2, with a weak D call TRBD1 (6 bases). Trimming removed 4 bases at V and 4 bases at J, with 14 bases between. This CDR3 contains 14 residues. The germline V gene has CDR1 SGHRS and CDR2 YFSETQ.

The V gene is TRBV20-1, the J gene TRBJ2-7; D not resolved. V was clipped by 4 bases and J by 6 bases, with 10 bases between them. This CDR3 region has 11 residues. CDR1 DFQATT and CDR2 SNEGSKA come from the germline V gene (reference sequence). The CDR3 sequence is CSAMLESEQYF. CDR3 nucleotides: TGCAGTGCTATGCTAGAGAGCGAGCAGTACTTC.

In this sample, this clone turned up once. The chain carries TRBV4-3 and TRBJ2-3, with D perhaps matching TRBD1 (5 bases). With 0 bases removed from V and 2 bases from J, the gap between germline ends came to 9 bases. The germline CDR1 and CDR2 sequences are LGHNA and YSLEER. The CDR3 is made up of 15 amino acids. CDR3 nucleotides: TGCGCCAGCAGCCAAGATAGGGGCATCACAGATACGCAGTATTTT. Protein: CASSQDRGITDTQYF.

CDR3 loop: CASSLVVNREGGYTF. The CDR3 nucleotides read TGTGCCAGCAGCTTAGTAGTCAACAGGGAGGGCGGCTACACCTTC. The chain combines TRBV7-9 with TRBJ1-2, with a weak D call TRBD1 (6 bases). V lost 1 base and J 8 bases, leaving 17 bases between the germline ends. Germline V gene data show CDR1 as SEHNR and CDR2 as FQNEAQ (reference sequence). This CDR3 is 15 amino acids long.

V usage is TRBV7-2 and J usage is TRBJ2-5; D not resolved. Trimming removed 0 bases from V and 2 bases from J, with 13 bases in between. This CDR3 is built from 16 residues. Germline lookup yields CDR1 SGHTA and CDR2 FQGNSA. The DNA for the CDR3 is TGTGCCAGCAGCTTAGCGCACCAACGGGTACAAGAGACCCAGTACTTC. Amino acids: CASSLAHQRVQETQYF.

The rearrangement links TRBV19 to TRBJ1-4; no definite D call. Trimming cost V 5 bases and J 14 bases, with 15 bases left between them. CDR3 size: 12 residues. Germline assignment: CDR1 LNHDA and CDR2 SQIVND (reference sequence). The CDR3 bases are TGTGCCAGTAGTTACAGCCTGCGACGTCTGTTTTTT. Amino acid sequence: CASSYSLRRLFF. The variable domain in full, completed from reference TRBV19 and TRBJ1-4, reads DGGITQSPKYLFRKEGQNVTLSCEQNLNHDAMYWYRQDPGQGLRLIYYSQIVNDFQKGDIAEGYSVSREKKESFPLTVTSAQKNPTAFYLCASSYSLRRLFFGSGTQLSVL.

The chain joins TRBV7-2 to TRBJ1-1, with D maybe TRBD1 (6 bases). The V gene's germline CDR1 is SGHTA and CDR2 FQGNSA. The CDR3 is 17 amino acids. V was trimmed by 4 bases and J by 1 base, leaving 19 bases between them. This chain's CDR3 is CASSSKPRGGANTEAFF. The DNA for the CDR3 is TGTGCCAGCAGCTCCAAACCTCGGGGGGGCGCGAACACTGAAGCTTTCTTT. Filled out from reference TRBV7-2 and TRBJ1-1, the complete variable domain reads GAGVSQSPSNKVTEKGKDVELRCDPISGHTALYWYRQSLGQGLEFLIYFQGNSAPDKSGLPSDRFSAERTGGSVSTLTIQRTQQEDSAVYLCASSSKPRGGANTEAFFGQGTRLTVV.

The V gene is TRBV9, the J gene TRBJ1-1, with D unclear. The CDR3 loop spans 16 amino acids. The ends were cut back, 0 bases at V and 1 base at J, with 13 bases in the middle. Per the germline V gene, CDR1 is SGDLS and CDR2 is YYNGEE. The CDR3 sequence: CASSVGRVRGNTEAFF. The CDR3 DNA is TGTGCCAGCAGCGTAGGGCGAGTGAGAGGGAACACTGAAGCTTTCTTT.

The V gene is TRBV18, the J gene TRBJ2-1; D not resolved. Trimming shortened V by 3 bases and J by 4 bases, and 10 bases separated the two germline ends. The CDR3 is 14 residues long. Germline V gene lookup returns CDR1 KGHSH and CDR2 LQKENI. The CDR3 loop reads CASSPLPQYNEQFF. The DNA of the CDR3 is TGTGCCAGCTCACCGCTGCCCCAGTACAATGAGCAGTTCTTC.